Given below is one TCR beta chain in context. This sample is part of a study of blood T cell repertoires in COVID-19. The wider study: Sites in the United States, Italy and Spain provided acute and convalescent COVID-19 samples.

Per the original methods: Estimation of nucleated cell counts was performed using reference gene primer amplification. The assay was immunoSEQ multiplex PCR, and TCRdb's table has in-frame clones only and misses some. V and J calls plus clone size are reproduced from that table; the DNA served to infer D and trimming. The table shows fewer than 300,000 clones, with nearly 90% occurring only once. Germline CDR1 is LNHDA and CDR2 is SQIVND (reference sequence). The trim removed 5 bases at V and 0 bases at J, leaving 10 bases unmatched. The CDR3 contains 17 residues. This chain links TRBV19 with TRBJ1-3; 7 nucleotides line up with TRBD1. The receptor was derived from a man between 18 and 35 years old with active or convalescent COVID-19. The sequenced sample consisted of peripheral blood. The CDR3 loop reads CASSPGQLLYSGNTIYF. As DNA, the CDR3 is TGTGCCAGTAGTCCGGGACAGCTCCTCTACTCTGGAAACACCATATATTTT.